This TCR beta chain is drawn from a study of blood T cells in healthy people across ages. The ends were cut back, 7 bases at V and 4 bases at J, with 17 bases in the middle. Germline CDR1 MDHEN, CDR2 SYDVKM. The CDR3 contains 14 residues. A second PCR of roughly 7 to 11 cycles used a sample-barcoded 5' primer and a J-beta primer mix. TCRdb re-derived calls from the 5' RACE reads in MiXCR, one entry per CDR3 protein. The sample has 750,000 to 950,000 distinct CDR3 sequences; around 29% are singletons. About 10 milliliters of peripheral blood were drawn from each donor into EDTA-treated tubes. Overall study findings and caveats: The diversity estimates, figures obtained from one million T cells, were considered underestimates.

A remark on this clonotype: Its cognate antigen is unknown.

The sample was also linked to a second study, of T cells of mothers and their children. This second study says: Second-round PCR products received sample barcodes and 2-4 random nucleotides from the M1S primer.

The sequenced sample consisted of blood. This chain links TRBV28 with TRBJ2-7, with D tentatively TRBD1 or TRBD2 (5 bases each). This TCR came from a woman in her 40s in good health. Here the CDR3 reads CASKLVLGVYEQYF. CDR3 nucleotide sequence: TGTGCCAGCAAATTGGTTTTGGGGGTATACGAGCAGTACTTC.